The next 24 T cell receptor beta chains were all read from a single sample in a study of T cells in Graves' hyperthyroidism and ophthalmopathy. From RNA transcripts, TCR beta CDR3 regions were amplified. HTBI primers were the set used in a first-round RT-PCR of the TCR CDR3. In TCRdb, the multiplex PCR reads were re-called with MiXCR into one record per CDR3 protein. Among over 450,000 distinct CDR3 sequences, approximately 15% were seen once, and the ten largest hold less than 20%. The sequencing input was blood. Receptors were obtained from a woman aged 18-35 years with Graves' hyperthyroidism.

The V and J genes are TRBV5-8 and TRBJ1-2; D ambiguous. CDR1 and CDR2 (germline): SGHTS, YDEGEE. The V end was cut by 0 bases, the J end by 5 bases, with 11 bases between. This CDR3 contains 14 residues. CDR3 loop: CASSLEYRGYGYTF. Here the CDR3 DNA reads TGTGCCAGCAGCTTGGAGTATCGGGGATATGGCTACACCTTC.

About this clonotype: The limits of the CDR3 on the DNA are not certain, so only TCRdb's listed CDR3 is given. This sequence joins TRBV7-8 and TRBJ2-7; TRBD1 is the table's D call and was not checked against the DNA. The CDR3 totals 21 residues, both ends included. Per germline, CDR1 SGHVS and CDR2 FQNEAQ. CDR3 sequence reads: CASSFYICSALGGQRYYEQYF.

This clonotype was recorded many times. V gene TRBV6-5 combines with J gene TRBJ1-2; possible D gene TRBD1, 5 bases. The CDR3 runs 14 residues. Trimming removed 0 bases at V and 3 bases at J, with 8 bases between. CDR1 and CDR2 (germline): MNHEY, SVGAGI. The CDR3 nucleotides read TGTGCCAGCAGTTACTCGAAACAGGACTATGGCTACACCTTC. Amino acid sequence: CASSYSKQDYGYTF.

In its sample, this clonotype was seen a few times. The chain joins TRBV5-1 to TRBJ2-3; D not resolved. The CDR3 has 14 residues. Per germline, CDR1 SGHRS and CDR2 YFSETQ. Trimming took 4 bases from V and 0 from J, leaving 9 bases between them. DNA for the CDR3: TGCGCCAGCAGCCGTGCGTCTAGCACAGATACGCAGTATTTT. It specifies CASSRASSTDTQYF.

In this sample, this clonotype turned up a few times. An end of the junction does not agree with germline; a read error may underlie this. This chain uses TRBV15 with TRBJ1-1, with 7 bases that match TRBD1. This CDR3 has 16 amino acids. Germline V lookup: CDR1 LNHNV, CDR2 YYDKDF (reference sequence). CDR3: CATSRTQGLGNTKAFF. CDR3 DNA sequence: TGTGCCACCAGCAGAACACAGGGGCTAGGGAACACTAAAGCTTTCTTT. Full variable domain (missing parts from reference TRBV15 and TRBJ1-1): DAMVIQNPRYQVTQFGKPVTLSCSQTLNHNVMYWYQQKSSQAPKLLFHYYDKDFNNEADTPDNFQSRRPNTSFCFLDIRSPGLGDTAMYLCATSRTQGLGNTKAFFGQGTRLTVV.

The rearrangement links TRBV20-1 to TRBJ2-3; TRBD2 aligns across 9 bases. V was pared by 0 bases and J by 2 bases, with 9 bases of the junction left unmatched. There are 17 residues in the CDR3. Germline V lookup: CDR1 DFQATT, CDR2 SNEGSKA (reference sequence). CDR3 DNA: TGCAGTGCTAGAGATGCGGGACTAGCTTTGGTCACAGATACGCAGTATTTT. Residues: CSARDAGLALVTDTQYF.

This clonotype was counted at least ten times. The V and J genes are TRBV29-1 and TRBJ1-2, with TRBD1 matching 7 bases. J was trimmed by 0 bases and V by 5 bases; bases with no gene match: 9. Germline CDR1 reads SQVTM; CDR2 reads ANQGSEA. The CDR3 contains 15 residues. The CDR3 DNA follows: TGCAGCGTTAACAGGGGCGGCATCACTAACTATGGCTACACCTTC. Protein product: CSVNRGGITNYGYTF.

The V call is TRBV19, the J call TRBJ2-7; D not resolved. V lost 2 bases, J lost 5 bases, and 13 bases lay in between. The CDR3 consists of 14 residues. Germline CDR1 is LNHDA and CDR2 is SQIVND (reference sequence). The CDR3 here is CASSISARRDEQYF. CDR3 DNA: TGTGCCAGTAGTATATCCGCTCGTCGGGACGAGCAGTACTTC.

This clonotype was recorded many times. The chain recombines TRBV24-1 with TRBJ2-5; D remains unclear. This CDR3 is built from 14 residues. Germline V gives CDR1 KGHDR, CDR2 SFDVKD. V was clipped by 1 base and J by 5 bases, with 10 bases between them. The CDR3 bases are TGTGCCACCAGTGATTTTACGGGTGTGGAGACCCAGTACTTC. Its translation is CATSDFTGVETQYF.

Many counts were recorded for this clonotype. J is TRBJ1-1 and V is TRBV12-3 or TRBV12-4; 7 bases align to TRBD1. V was clipped by 0 bases and J by 2 bases; unmatched bases: 3. The CDR3 runs to 15 residues. The CDR3 DNA reads TGTGCCAGCAGTTTAGCAAACAGGGGAAACACTGAAGCTTTCTTT. Translated: CASSLANRGNTEAFF.

This clonotype was seen only a few times. J is TRBJ2-1 and V is TRBV9; 10 bases are a match to TRBD2. Germline loops: CDR1 SGDLS, CDR2 YYNGEE. CDR3 length: 14 amino acids. V was clipped by 3 bases and J by 11 bases; unmatched bases: 8. The CDR3 coding sequence is TGTGCCAGCAGCGGGACTAGCGGTACAATGAAGCAGTTCTTC. This encodes CASSGTSGTMKQFF.

This clonotype was detected many times. The V call is TRBV20-1, the J call TRBJ1-1; the match to TRBD1 covers 7 bases. V dropped 3 bases and J dropped 6; count of bases not matched to a gene: 7. Per the germline V gene, CDR1 is DFQATT and CDR2 is SNEGSKA (reference sequence). CDR3 length: 13 residues. Here the CDR3 reads CSARDRWVAEAFF. CDR3 sequence (DNA): TGCAGTGCTAGGGACAGGTGGGTGGCTGAAGCTTTCTTT.

This clonotype was seen only a few times. V and J are TRBV30 and TRBJ1-1; D is ambiguous. Germline assignment: CDR1 GTSNPN and CDR2 SVGIG (reference sequence). There are 15 residues in the CDR3. The V gene lost 0 bases and the J gene lost 5 bases, with 16 bases spanning the gap. CDR3 coding DNA: TGTGCCTGGAGTGTAGTTGGATCCCTCGGGACTGAAGCTTTCTTT. Protein product: CAWSVVGSLGTEAFF.

This clonotype was counted ten times or more. The chain couples TRBV19 to TRBJ1-1; D is unclear. The CDR3 length is 14 residues. The V and J ends lost 1 base and 2 bases respectively, with 8 bases between them. Germline values: CDR1 LNHDA, CDR2 SQIVND (reference sequence). CDR3 DNA sequence: TGTGCCAGTAGTATAGTGGTGGTAAACACTGAAGCTTTCTTT. It is translated as CASSIVVVNTEAFF.

This clonotype came up many times. The chain joins TRBV27 to TRBJ2-1; TRBD1 matches at 9 bases. This CDR3 contains 15 residues. Germline loops: CDR1 MNHEY, CDR2 SMNVEV (reference sequence). V shed 6 bases and J 5 bases; nucleotides not matched to a gene: 8. The CDR3 DNA reads as TGTGCCAGCAGCTTAACAGGGGGCGTCCACAATGAGCAGTTCTTC. Its translation is CASSLTGGVHNEQFF.

This clonotype was recorded many times. This rearrangement joins TRBV9 to TRBJ1-2; unclear D gene. CDR3 size: 14 residues. Trimming pared 0 bases from V and 4 bases from J, leaving 10 bases between. From germline, CDR1 is SGDLS and CDR2 YYNGEE. CDR3 amino acids: CASSVENSFYGYTF. CDR3 bases: TGTGCCAGCAGCGTAGAGAACAGCTTCTATGGCTACACCTTC. The entire variable domain, with the rest obtained from reference TRBV9 and TRBJ1-2, is as follows: DSGVTQTPKHLITATGQRVTLRCSPRSGDLSVYWYQQSLDQGLQFLIQYYNGEERAKGNILERFSAQQFPDLHSELNLSSLELGDSALYFCASSVENSFYGYTFGSGTRLTVV.

This clonotype appeared many times. The V and J genes are TRBV7-8 and TRBJ1-5; 11 bases match TRBD1. The CDR3 has 19 residues. Germline values: CDR1 SGHVS, CDR2 FQNEAQ. Unmatched junction bases numbered 17, after V lost 4 bases and J lost 6 bases. CDR3 in amino acids: CASSSYRTGGADMVQPQHF. The CDR3 DNA follows: TGTGCCAGCAGCTCATACAGGACAGGGGGCGCGGACATGGTTCAGCCCCAGCATTTT.

This clonotype was counted once. Given a much more abundant clone one base away, this may be a read error. The chain has TRBV20-1 and TRBJ2-1, with 10 bases aligning to TRBD2. CDR1 is DFQATT, CDR2 SNEGSKA, per germline (reference sequence). V lost 5 bases and J lost 4; bases outside the gene matches: 11. CDR3 length equals 16 residues. The CDR3 DNA follows: TGCAGTGCTTTCGGACCAGCGGGAGGGAAATACAATGAGCAGTTCTTC. This encodes CSAFGPAGGKYNEQFF.

Comments on this clonotype: A single base separates this from a much larger clone, so it may be a read error. The chain recombines TRBV11-3 with TRBJ2-6, with D perhaps being TRBD1 or TRBD2 (5 bases each). The CDR3 totals 15 residues. Germline V CDR1 and CDR2: SGHNT, YENEEA. The CDR3 is CASSLIGPGANVLIF. CDR3 bases: TGTGCCAGCAGCTTAATTGGGCCCGGGGCCAACGTCCTGATTTTC.

The table lists this clonotype with a few counts. This chain uses TRBV6-2 or TRBV6-3 with TRBJ2-2; 10 bases fit TRBD1. The junction had 13 bases not matched to a gene; V was cut back by 5 bases and J by 7 bases. This CDR3 spans 17 amino acids. The V gene's germline CDR1 is MNHEY and CDR2 SVGEGT. CDR3 nucleotide sequence: TGTGCCAGCAGTCCCCGGCCCCGGGACAGGGGTGGCGGGGAGCTGTTTTTT. Translation: CASSPRPRDRGGGELFF.

There are many counts of this clonotype. The V call is TRBV27, the J call TRBJ2-2; 11 bases are shared with TRBD2. J was trimmed by 7 bases and V by 4 bases; bases with no gene match: 8. Germline V lookup: CDR1 MNHEY, CDR2 SMNVEV (reference sequence). This CDR3 has 16 residues. CDR3 loop: CASSSFSGRADGELFF. In nucleotides, the CDR3 is TGTGCCAGCAGTTCGTTTAGCGGGAGGGCAGACGGGGAGCTGTTTTTT.

This clonotype has a handful of counts. V gene TRBV13 combines with J gene TRBJ2-1; D is possibly TRBD2 (6 bases). V lost 1 base to trimming and J lost 4 bases, with 11 bases between them. Per the germline V gene, CDR1 is PRHDT and CDR2 is FYEKMQ (reference sequence). This CDR3 is 15 amino acids long. CDR3 nucleotides: TGTGCCAGCAGCTTAGTCGGCGGGATATACAATGAGCAGTTCTTC. Protein sequence: CASSLVGGIYNEQFF.

This clonotype has only a few counts. V usage is TRBV10-3 and J usage is TRBJ2-2; D gene unclear. Trimming removed 7 bases from V and 2 bases from J, with 14 bases in between. CDR3 length equals 15 residues. Per germline, CDR1 ENHRY and CDR2 SYGVKD. DNA for the CDR3: TGTGCCATCAAGGTTGGGCCTGTTAACACCGGGGAGCTGTTTTTT. Protein sequence: CAIKVGPVNTGELFF.

This clonotype has just a few counts. The V call is TRBV20-1, the J call TRBJ1-5, with 7 bases that match TRBD1. Germline assignment: CDR1 DFQATT and CDR2 SNEGSKA (reference sequence). The V gene end was trimmed by 2 bases and the J gene end by 7 bases; junction bases not matched to a gene: 5. CDR3 length equals 13 residues. CDR3 sequence (DNA): TGCAGTGCTAGATCCCAGGGGGGACAGCCCCAGCATTTT. Protein: CSARSQGGQPQHF.